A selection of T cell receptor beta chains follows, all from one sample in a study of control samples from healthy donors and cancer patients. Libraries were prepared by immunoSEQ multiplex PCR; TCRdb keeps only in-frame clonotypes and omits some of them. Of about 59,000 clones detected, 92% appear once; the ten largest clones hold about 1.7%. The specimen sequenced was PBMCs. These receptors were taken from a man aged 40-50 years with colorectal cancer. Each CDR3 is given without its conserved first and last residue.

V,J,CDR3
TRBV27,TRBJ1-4,ASSLGVGTTNEKLF
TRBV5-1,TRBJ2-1,ASSGGGPNEQF
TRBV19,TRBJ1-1,ATKGAMNTEAF
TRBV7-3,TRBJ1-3,ASSLPGSSGNTIY
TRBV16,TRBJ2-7,ASSQLATDEQY
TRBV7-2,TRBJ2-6,ARAGANVLT
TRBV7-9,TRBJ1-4,ASSLRRRDPNEKLF
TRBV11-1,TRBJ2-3,ASSNPALAGGSI
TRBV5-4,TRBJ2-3,ASSSPFGGIGDTQY
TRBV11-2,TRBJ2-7,ASSLEGLSYEQY
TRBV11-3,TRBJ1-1,ASSPTWTVRNTEAF
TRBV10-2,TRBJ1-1,ASRGDSTNEAF
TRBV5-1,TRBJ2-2,ASSLGRGKNTGELF
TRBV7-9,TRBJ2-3,ASSLGERTSSTDTQY
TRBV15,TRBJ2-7,ATSRDRQGAGEQY
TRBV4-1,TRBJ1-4,ASSQPTTGGKEKLF
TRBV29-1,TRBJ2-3,SVEDRTGGTDTQY
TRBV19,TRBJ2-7,ASSRDRGYEQY
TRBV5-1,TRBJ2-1,ASSLPGTGHNEQF
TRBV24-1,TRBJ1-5,ATSDQQAAQPQH
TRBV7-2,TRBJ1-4,ASSSGANEKLF
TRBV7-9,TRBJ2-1,ASSPGGSSYNEQF
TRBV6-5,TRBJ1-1,ASITGDMNTEAF
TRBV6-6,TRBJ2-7,ASSYSTGGYDEQY
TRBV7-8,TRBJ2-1,ASSLTGSGNEQF
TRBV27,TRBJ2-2,ASSSANTGELF
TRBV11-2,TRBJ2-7,ASSLEGTDSYEQY
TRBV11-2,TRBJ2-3,ASSQRGGDTQY
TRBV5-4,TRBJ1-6,ASSLEANYNSPLH
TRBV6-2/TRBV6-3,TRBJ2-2,ASSDRGRRTGELF
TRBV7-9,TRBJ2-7,AGQAGESYEQY
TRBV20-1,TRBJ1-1,SASSQGTEAF
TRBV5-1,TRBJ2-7,ASSPDSPPGHEQY
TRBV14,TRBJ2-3,ASSQSGGRTDTQY
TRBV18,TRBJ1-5,ASSPESNQPQH
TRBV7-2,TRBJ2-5,ASSLVGTGGGGTQY
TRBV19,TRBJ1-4,ASSMDGGKLF
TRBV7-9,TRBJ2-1,ASSLELGTGSDEQF
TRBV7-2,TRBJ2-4,ASSLVGQGLVKNIQY
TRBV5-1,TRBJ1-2,ASSLDGQTIGGYT